This T cell receptor beta chain came from a study of cytomegalovirus exposure and HLA in healthy donors (dated by TCRdb to 2015 to 2018). Study-wide context: An earlier analysis of several hundred of the donors reported more than 250 Gb of sequence data and approximately 110 million unique TCR beta sequences from approximately 180 million T cells. An early release that covered fewer than 800 HLA-typed donors contained 250 to 350 gigabases of sequencing data and 80 million or so unique TCR sequences. Among the roughly 400 genotyped donors, around 81% belonged to the genetic ancestry cluster associated with self-reported Caucasian donors. The study was designed to test whether signatures of past pathogen exposure could be identified by cataloging public T cell receptors. The study used immunosequencing to profile the T cell repertoires of 600 to 850 subjects and linked those repertoires to cytomegalovirus serostatus. Along with the roughly 710-subject first cohort, a separate validation cohort of over a hundred different subjects was used. High-throughput TCR immunosequencing, statistical association of individual TCRs with disease status, and machine learning were combined to predict cytomegalovirus infection status. To study patterns of TCR occurrence, a later analysis re-analyzed previously published TCR beta repertoires from just over 650 donors and added high-resolution HLA genotyping. Rather than using new phenotypic data, the later analysis identified candidate immune exposures from TCR beta sequences and from how often those sequences occurred across donors. An earlier analysis of approximately 640 of the donors applied high-throughput TCR beta sequencing to assess whether each TCR beta V gene segment acted as functional or pseudogenic. Donor age, sex, ethnicity and CMV serostatus were compiled alongside the repertoire data. In a later genetic analysis, genome-wide SNP genotypes for about three fifths of the roughly 670 donors were used, and that subset was treated as a discovery cohort. All discovery cohort repertoires had been generated on a single sequencing platform. HLA typing covered class I and class II loci at four-digit resolution. Typing coverage varied by locus: 629-630 donors for A, B, C, DRB1 and DQB1; around 560 for DQA1; more than 600 for DPA1; some 470 for DPB1. A handful of DR-DQ haplotypes were handled as single units for association and clustering because linkage in the cohort was strong. Among roughly 370 genotyped donors of the cohort, an average of roughly 240,000 unique TCR beta nucleotide sequences were sequenced per donor, roughly 18% of them non-productive. The paper as a whole reports these results and caveats: The classifier was reported to diagnose cytomegalovirus status with high specificity and sensitivity in both the original cohort and the validation cohort. Compared with the approximately 670-donor mean, donors in an Asian-associated ancestry cluster had fewer N-insertions in productive TCRs, according to a later genetic analysis. In a later analysis, TCR association rates were found to vary across HLA loci, with the most associated TCRs seen for DRB1 alleles and the fewest for HLA-C alleles. A further reported finding was that TCR beta sequences accurately predicted the HLA-A and HLA-B alleles for most subjects in the first cohort. A total of some 180 TCR beta chains were listed by the study as associated with cytomegalovirus. Because counts were too low, some 16 rarely observed V segments, including chromosome 9 orphons, were excluded from the earlier analysis of fewer than 650 of the donors. Strong co-occurrence of HLA alleles, especially DR and DQ, made assigning TCR associations to individual alleles difficult. According to the authors, the approach could potentially be generalized to other disease states and immunological phenotypes. Three of the identified cytomegalovirus-associated TCR beta chains were confirmed in vitro to be specific for cytomegalovirus antigens. The 87-base-pair reads could not distinguish some IMGT-functional V segments, including TRBV6-2 and TRBV6-3, so those segments were excluded. For the cohort, immune exposure information was limited to CMV serostatus. According to a later analysis, parvovirus B19, influenza, CMV and Epstein-Barr virus appeared linked to several top co-occurrence clusters. Compared with equally common non-associated chains, HLA-associated TCR beta chains in a later analysis were more clonally expanded and had lower generation probabilities. A later analysis associated 15,000 to 20,000 TCR beta sequences with specific HLA alleles at a false discovery rate of 0.05. The cohort was sequenced for TCR beta chains only, and without alpha or paired-chain data the features that could be detected were limited. A cluster of highly shared sequence variants was judged likely to represent a technical artifact of the sequencing pipeline. In a later analysis, most CMV-associated TCR beta chains were found to appear HLA-restricted, with HLA associations seemingly driven largely by CMV exposure. Presence/absence analyses assumed roughly uniform sequencing depth across donors, an assumption that may not hold. V-gene and J-gene trimming of TCR beta chains was associated with a missense DCLRE1C variant in a later genetic analysis, and the association was replicated in an independent cohort. Most TCR sequences were seen in very few donors, while some public TCRs were found in many individuals. An earlier analysis of around 500 of the donors showed that most TCR beta V segments appeared in productive rearrangements either about 87% or about 30% of the time, which broadly matched IMGT annotations. Because some donors lacked HLA typing at each locus, the association tests relied only on the typed subset. Linkage disequilibrium might explain the correlated functional status among segregating V segments, but an unknown experimental factor could not be excluded.

In total, 500 to 700 healthy bone marrow donors made up the cohort. Cohort members were all nominally healthy when sampled, although unrecorded immune exposures were likely present. The donor tested CMV seronegative and was one of the 352 seronegative cohort members. A peripheral blood sample was provided by each donor, and peripheral blood mononuclear cells were used for TCR beta sequencing. The Qiagen DNeasy Blood Extraction Kit was used to extract genomic DNA from the blood cell samples. Comments on this clone: Its antigen remains unidentified. Base qualities are not recorded, but no much larger clone differs from it by a single base.

The CDR3 sequence holds 16 residues, the cysteine and phenylalanine included. Only the CDR3 region is kept as DNA, spanning 48 bases read in frame from base 1. The V and J ends are trimmed by 2 bases and 0 bases, leaving 12 bases between them. Looking up the germline V gene yields CDR1 SGHTA and CDR2 FQGTGA. Libraries were constructed by the immunoSEQ multiplex PCR assay. For the multiplex PCR, a mixture combining 60 forward primers for TCR Vbeta segments and 13 reverse primers for TCR Jbeta segments was used. The CDR3 region of rearranged TCR beta genes was amplified from genomic DNA with a multiplex PCR assay. Amplified TCR beta libraries were sequenced as 87-base-pair reads on the Illumina HiSeq System. The study's own analysis went as follows. A later analysis counted about 80 million unique TCR beta chains across the 666 repertoires, and roughly 10 million of these chains were shared by at least two donors. Raw reads were error-corrected and collapsed into unique sequences with a nearest-neighbor algorithm that merged closely related sequences to remove PCR and sequencing errors. Alignment of CDR3 sequences to IMGT reference sequences was used to assign V, D and J gene segments. Each retained sequence needed at least a six-nucleotide match to both a V gene segment and a J gene segment. Rearrangements were classified as productive when the CDR3 lacked stop codons and remained in frame with V and J, and all other rearrangements were classified as non-productive. Following IMGT convention, CDR3 was defined as the stretch from the second conserved V-encoded cysteine to the conserved J-encoded phenylalanine. The earlier analysis of 587 of the donors excluded any sequence lacking an unambiguous match to a single V gene segment. In an earlier analysis of approximately 500 of the donors, a V segment was called functional when productive rearrangements were above 56.7%, and segregating when the standard deviation between donors exceeded 5%. To diagnose cytomegalovirus status from the catalog of TCR beta chain sequences, a statistical classification framework was built. A later analysis assigned V and J genes by comparing TCR nucleotide sequences with IMGT/GENE-DB human TR gene sequences. Using the TCRdist pipeline, a later analysis assigned CDR3 sequences along with most-parsimonious VDJ recombination scenarios. A later analysis defined each TCR beta chain by its CDR3 amino acid sequence plus V-gene family, and excluded reads lacking a unique V-gene family. A later analysis removed nearly 600 highly shared, low-generation-probability nucleotide sequences to deal with suspected cross-contamination and a sequencing artifact. A later analysis calculated a clonal expansion index for each public chain from normalized within-repertoire ranks of inferred template counts. In a later analysis, generation probabilities were computed with a VDJ recombination model fitted to out-of-frame rearrangements, and the resulting probabilities were checked against IGoR. A later analysis scored TCR-TCR, TCR-HLA and TCR-CMV co-occurrence with hypergeometric tests, applying a repertoire-size bias correction to TCR pairs. In a later analysis, false discovery rates were estimated by permuting HLA or CMV assignments 20 times. In a later analysis, co-occurring TCRs were grouped using DBSCAN, and TCRdist sequence similarity was added for clustering within HLA-allele-positive subsets. Repertoires with fewer than 30,000 or more than 120,000 public chains, plus five repertoires with anomalous nucleotide sharing, were excluded from co-occurrence clustering. This immuneACCESS table, as held by TCRdb, lists in-frame sequences with V and J called but not all clones. Of the missing ones, under half trace to an unresolved V gene in checked studies; the others have no known cause. Clone size and V and J calls were adopted from that table, with D and trimming inferred from the DNA. The sample includes some 160,000 clones, with under 85% observed a single time. More than 1.1% of the sample goes to the ten largest clones.

The sequenced sample consisted of PBMCs. The clonotype originates from a woman in her thirties in good health and CMV-seronegative. This sequence uses TRBV7-3 and TRBJ2-3, with no confident D gene call. The CDR3 region reads CASSLGRHHSTDTQYF. The nucleotides read TGTGCCAGCAGCTTAGGGCGACACCACAGCACAGATACGCAGTATTTT.